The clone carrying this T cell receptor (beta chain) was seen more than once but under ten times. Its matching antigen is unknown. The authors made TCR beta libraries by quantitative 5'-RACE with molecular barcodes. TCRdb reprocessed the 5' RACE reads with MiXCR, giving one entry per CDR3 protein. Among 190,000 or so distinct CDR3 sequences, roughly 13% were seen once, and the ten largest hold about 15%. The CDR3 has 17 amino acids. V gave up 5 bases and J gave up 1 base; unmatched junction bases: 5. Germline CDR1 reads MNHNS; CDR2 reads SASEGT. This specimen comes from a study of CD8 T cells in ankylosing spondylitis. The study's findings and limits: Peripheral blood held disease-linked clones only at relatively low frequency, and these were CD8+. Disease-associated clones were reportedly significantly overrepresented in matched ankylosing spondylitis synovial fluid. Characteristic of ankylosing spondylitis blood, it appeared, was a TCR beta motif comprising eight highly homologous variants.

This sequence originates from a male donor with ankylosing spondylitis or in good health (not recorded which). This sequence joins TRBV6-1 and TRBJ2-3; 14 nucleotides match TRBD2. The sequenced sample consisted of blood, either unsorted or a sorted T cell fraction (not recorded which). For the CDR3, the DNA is TGTGCCAGCAGTCCACGACTAGCGGGGGGGCGCACAGATACGCAGTATTTT. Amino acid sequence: CASSPRLAGGRTDTQYF.